This record concerns one TCR beta chain sequence. Its antigen is undetermined. Amplification used 60 Vbeta primers and 13 Jbeta primers. Produced via immunoSEQ multiplex PCR; TCRdb's table is partial and in-frame only. The sample has about 110,000 clones; 65% to 75% are singletons. The data originate from a study of cytomegalovirus exposure and HLA in healthy donors. Overall study: Among about 200 million T cells, an earlier analysis found roughly 100 million unique TCR beta sequences. Overall study results and limits: Rarity marked most TCR sequences, yet some public TCRs occurred in many donors. Highly shared sequence variants in one cluster were likely a sequencing artifact. According to a later analysis, most TCR beta chains associated with CMV appeared HLA-restricted.

Germline CDR1 reads SGHRS; CDR2 reads YFSETQ. V was shortened by 4 bases and J by 4 bases, with 5 bases between the two germline ends. The length of the CDR3 is 11 residues. The receptor was derived from a woman aged 40 to 50 in good health and CMV-seropositive. Sequenced: PBMCs. The J gene is TRBJ2-5, the V gene TRBV5-1; D is perhaps TRBD2 (5 bases). CDR3 loop: CASSAGETQYF. CDR3 DNA sequence: TGCGCCAGCAGCGCGGGAGAGACCCAGTACTTC.